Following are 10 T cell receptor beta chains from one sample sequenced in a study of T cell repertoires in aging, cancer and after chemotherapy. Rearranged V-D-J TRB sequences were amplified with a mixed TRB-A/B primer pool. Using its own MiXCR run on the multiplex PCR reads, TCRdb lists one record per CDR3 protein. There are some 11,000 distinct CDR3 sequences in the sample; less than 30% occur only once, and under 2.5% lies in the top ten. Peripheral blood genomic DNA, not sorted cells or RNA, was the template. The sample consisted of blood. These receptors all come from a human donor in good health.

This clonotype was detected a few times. The CDR3 region is CASSLVWDRRQYF. CDR3 nucleotides: TGTGCCAGCAGTTTAGTGTGGGACAGGAGGCAGTACTTC. The rearrangement uses TRBV28 and TRBJ2-7; 8 bases fit TRBD1. The V gene's germline CDR1 is MDHEN and CDR2 SYDVKM. The ends lost 2 bases at V and 9 bases at J; junction bases unmatched: 6. There are 13 residues in the CDR3.

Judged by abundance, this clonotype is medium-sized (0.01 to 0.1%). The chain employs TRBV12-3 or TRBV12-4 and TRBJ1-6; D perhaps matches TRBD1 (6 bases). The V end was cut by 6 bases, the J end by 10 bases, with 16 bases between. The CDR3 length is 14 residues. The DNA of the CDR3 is TGTGCCAGCAGGGTACAGGGCCGTCGCTCACCCCTCCACTTT. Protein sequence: CASRVQGRRSPLHF.

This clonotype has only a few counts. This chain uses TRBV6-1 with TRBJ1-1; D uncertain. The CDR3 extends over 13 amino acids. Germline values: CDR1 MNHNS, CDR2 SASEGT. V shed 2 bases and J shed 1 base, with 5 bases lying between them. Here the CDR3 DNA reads TGTGCCAGCAGTGAAAAGGAGAACACTGAAGCTTTCTTT. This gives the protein CASSEKENTEAFF.

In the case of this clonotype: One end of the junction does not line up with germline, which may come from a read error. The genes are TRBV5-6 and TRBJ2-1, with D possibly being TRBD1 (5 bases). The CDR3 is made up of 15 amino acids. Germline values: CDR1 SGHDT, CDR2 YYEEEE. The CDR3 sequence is CASSWTAGLGNEQFF. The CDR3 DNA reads TGCGCCAGCAGCTGGACGGCAGGGCTAGGCAATGAGCAGTTCTTC.

The CDR3 DNA sequence: TGTGCCAGCACTGGGAGCGGGAGGGCCTACGAGCAGTACTTC. Encoded protein: CASTGSGRAYEQYF. The chain couples TRBV6-2 or TRBV6-3 to TRBJ2-7; 10 bases are shared with TRBD2. The ends lost 7 bases at V and 2 bases at J; junction bases unmatched: 5. Germline V gene sequence: CDR1 MNHEY, CDR2 SVGEGT. The CDR3 is 14 amino acids.

CDR3 residues: CASSEGQGWIGGYTF. DNA of the CDR3: TGTGCCAGCAGTGAAGGACAGGGATGGATCGGGGGCTACACCTTC. The chain combines TRBV6-4 with TRBJ1-2, with 8 bases lining up with TRBD1. Germline CDR1 reads MRHNA; CDR2 reads SNTAGT. CDR3 length: 15 residues. With V trimmed by 3 bases and J by 8 bases, 11 bases remained unmatched.

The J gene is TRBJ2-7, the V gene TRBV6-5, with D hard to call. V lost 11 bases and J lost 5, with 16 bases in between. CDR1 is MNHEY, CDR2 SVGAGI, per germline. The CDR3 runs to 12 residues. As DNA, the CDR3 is TGTGCCGCCGCCACCTCTTTCCACGAGCAGTACTTC. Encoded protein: CAAATSFHEQYF.

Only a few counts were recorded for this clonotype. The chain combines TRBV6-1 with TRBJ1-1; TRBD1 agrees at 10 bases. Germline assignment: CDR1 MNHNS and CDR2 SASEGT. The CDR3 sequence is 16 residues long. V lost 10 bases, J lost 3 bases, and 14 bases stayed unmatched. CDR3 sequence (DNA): TGTGCCACCCGGGGACAAGGGACAGGGGCGCACACTGAAGCTTTCTTT. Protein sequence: CATRGQGTGAHTEAFF.

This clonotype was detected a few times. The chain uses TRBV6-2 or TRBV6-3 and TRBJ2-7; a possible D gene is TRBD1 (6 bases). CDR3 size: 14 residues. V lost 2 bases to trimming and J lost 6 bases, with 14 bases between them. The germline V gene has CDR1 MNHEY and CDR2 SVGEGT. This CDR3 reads CASSYTGQSREQYF. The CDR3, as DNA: TGTGCCAGCAGTTACACCGGACAGTCACGCGAGCAGTACTTC.

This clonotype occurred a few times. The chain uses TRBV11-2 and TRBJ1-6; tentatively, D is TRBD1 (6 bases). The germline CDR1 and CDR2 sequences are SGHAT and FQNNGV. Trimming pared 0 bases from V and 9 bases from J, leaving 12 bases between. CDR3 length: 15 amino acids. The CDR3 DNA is TGTGCCAGCAGCTTAGAAGGGGGAATGAGTTCACCCCTCCACTTT. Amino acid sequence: CASSLEGGMSSPLHF.